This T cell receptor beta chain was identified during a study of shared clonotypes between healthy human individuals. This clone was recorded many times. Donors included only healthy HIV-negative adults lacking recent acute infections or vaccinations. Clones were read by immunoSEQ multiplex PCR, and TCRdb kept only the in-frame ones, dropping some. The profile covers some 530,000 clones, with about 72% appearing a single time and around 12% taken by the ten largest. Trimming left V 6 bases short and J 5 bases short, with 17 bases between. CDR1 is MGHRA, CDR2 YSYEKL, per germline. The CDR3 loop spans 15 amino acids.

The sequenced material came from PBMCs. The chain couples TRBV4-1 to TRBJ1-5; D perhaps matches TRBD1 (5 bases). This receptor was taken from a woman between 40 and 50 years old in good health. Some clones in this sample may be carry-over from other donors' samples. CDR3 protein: CASRRDPVSDQPQHF. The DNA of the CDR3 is TGCGCCAGCAGACGGGACCCAGTAAGTGATCAGCCCCAGCATTTT.